The 23 T cell receptor beta chains listed next were all sequenced from one sample in a study of T cell repertoires in cytomegalovirus infection. Their antigens are not known. TCRdb independently ran MiXCR on the reads; one entry per CDR3 protein. Altogether 550,000 to 850,000 distinct CDR3 sequences are present, roughly 30% being singletons, with the ten largest covering around a sixth. Sample: cultured PBMCs, taken from culture after CMV antigen stimulation. These receptors originate from a human donor in good health (CMV status not recorded). Some clones in this sample may be carry-over from other donors' samples.

This clonotype was recorded a few times. The CDR3 spells CASSYHLGDSTYEQYF. The CDR3, as DNA: TGTGCCAGCAGTTACCACCTTGGGGACTCCACCTACGAGCAGTACTTC. The V call is TRBV6-5, the J call TRBJ2-7; a weak D match, TRBD2 (6 bases). The germline V gene encodes CDR1 MNHEY and CDR2 SVGAGI. Trimming pared 2 bases from V and 2 bases from J, leaving 16 bases between. This CDR3 region has 16 residues.

V usage is TRBV2 and J usage is TRBJ2-1; TRBD2 agrees at 7 bases. CDR1 is SNHLY and CDR2 is FYNNEI in the germline V gene. The CDR3 contains 14 residues. V dropped 8 bases and J dropped 1; count of bases not matched to a gene: 5. CDR3 coding DNA: TGTGCCAGCCTAGCGGAATTTTCCTACAATGAGCAGTTCTTC. It is translated as CASLAEFSYNEQFF.

This chain uses TRBV2 with TRBJ1-1, with D hard to call. Trimming removed 10 bases at V and 5 bases at J, with 20 bases between. Germline V lookup: CDR1 SNHLY, CDR2 FYNNEI. The length of the CDR3 is 14 residues. CDR3 amino acids: CATGPVWGATEAFF. The DNA for the CDR3 is TGTGCCACCGGGCCGGTTTGGGGAGCAACTGAAGCTTTCTTT.

The chain has TRBV20-1 and TRBJ2-2; D not certain. Trimming stripped 6 bases from V and 3 bases from J, with 11 bases between. This CDR3 contains 13 residues. CDR1 is DFQATT, CDR2 SNEGSKA, per germline (reference sequence). This CDR3 reads CSASTHHTGELFF. The CDR3 bases are TGCAGTGCCTCCACACATCACACCGGGGAGCTGTTTTTT.

The chain uses TRBV6-2 or TRBV6-3 and TRBJ2-1; D unclear. The CDR3 runs to 14 residues. Germline-derived CDR1 and CDR2 are MNHEY and SVGEGT. Trimming pared 5 bases from V and 9 bases from J, leaving 17 bases between. This CDR3 is CASSTDGVLGEQFF. The CDR3 bases are TGTGCCAGCAGTACGGACGGAGTGTTGGGTGAGCAGTTCTTC.

This clonotype turned up a few times. Here the CDR3 reads CASSRTTSGRDTDTQYF. The CDR3, as DNA: TGTGCCAGCAGCCGGACAACTAGCGGGAGGGACACAGATACGCAGTATTTT. The V gene is TRBV12-3 or TRBV12-4, the J gene TRBJ2-3; TRBD2 matches 13 bases. This CDR3 is 17 amino acids long. After removal of 6 bases from V and 2 bases from J, the junction contained 8 bases not matched to a gene.

The chain is built from TRBV4-1 and TRBJ1-1; tentatively, D is TRBD1 (5 bases). V shed 2 bases and J shed 6 bases, with 22 bases lying between them. The CDR3 has 17 amino acids. Germline V gene lookup returns CDR1 MGHRA and CDR2 YSYEKL. This CDR3 reads CASSQPTVTGPNAEAFF. The DNA of the CDR3 is TGCGCCAGCAGCCAACCAACAGTCACGGGGCCTAACGCTGAAGCTTTCTTT.

A remark on this clonotype: This clone may be a read error of a much larger clone one base away. The J gene is TRBJ1-2, the V gene TRBV7-1; TRBD1 might be the D (6 bases). TRBV7-1 is placed among ORFs of uncertain function. Between the trimmed V and J ends, which lost 6 bases and 8 bases, there was a span of 19 bases. The CDR3 extends over 14 amino acids. The CDR3 here is CASRPGDTVEGYTF. The DNA of the CDR3 is TGTGCCAGCAGGCCTGGGGACACAGTGGAAGGCTACACCTTC.

This clonotype was detected a few times. The V and J genes are TRBV5-4 and TRBJ2-1; 8 bases are a match to TRBD2. Germline values: CDR1 SGHNT, CDR2 YYREEE (reference sequence). This CDR3 spans 17 amino acids. J lost 8 bases, V lost 4 bases, and 17 bases had no gene match. CDR3 in amino acids: CASSPSSGAGERYEQFF. Written as DNA, the CDR3 is TGTGCCAGCAGCCCCTCCTCGGGAGCGGGAGAAAGGTATGAGCAGTTCTTC.

V usage is TRBV28 and J usage is TRBJ1-5, with 10 bases matching TRBD1. Trimming removed 7 bases from V and 2 bases from J; junction bases left unmatched: 2. Germline loops: CDR1 MDHEN, CDR2 SYDVKM. The CDR3 contains 14 residues. In DNA, the CDR3 is TGTGCCAGCATAGGGACAGGGGGCAATCAGCCCCAGCATTTT. It specifies CASIGTGGNQPQHF.

The chain employs TRBV7-8 and TRBJ2-2; D is undetermined. V was trimmed by 0 bases and J by 0 bases, leaving 8 bases between them. The CDR3 extends over 16 amino acids. CDR1 and CDR2 (germline): SGHVS, FQNEAQ. CDR3 amino acids: CASSLATPTNTGELFF. CDR3 nucleotides: TGTGCCAGCAGCTTAGCTACACCAACGAACACCGGGGAGCTGTTTTTT.

The rearrangement uses TRBV19 and TRBJ1-1; 11 bases are a match to TRBD1. CDR3 length: 17 amino acids. Germline CDR1 reads LNHDA; CDR2 reads SQIVND (reference sequence). The ends lost 4 bases at V and 11 bases at J; junction bases unmatched: 18. DNA for the CDR3: TGTGCCAGTAGTACTTTGCCGGTGGACAGGGGGCGGATGTTGGCTTTCTTT. Translation gives CASSTLPVDRGRMLAFF.

This clonotype was observed a few times. The CDR3 reads CASSFDRLTTYEQYF. In DNA form, the CDR3 reads TGTGCCAGCAGCTTCGACAGGCTAACAACCTACGAGCAGTACTTC. V gene TRBV7-2 combines with J gene TRBJ2-7, with D perhaps TRBD1 (6 bases). Germline assignment: CDR1 SGHTA and CDR2 FQGNSA. The CDR3 length is 15 residues. Between the trimmed V and J ends, which lost 3 bases and 2 bases, there was a span of 14 bases.

The genes are TRBV27 and TRBJ2-3, with D perhaps matching TRBD2 (6 bases). This CDR3 has 16 residues. The V and J ends lost 3 bases and 3 bases respectively, with 16 bases between them. Germline V gives CDR1 MNHEY, CDR2 SMNVEV (reference sequence). The CDR3 DNA sequence: TGTGCCAGCAGTTTTATACGCGGGACGGGTACAGATACGCAGTATTTT. It yields the protein CASSFIRGTGTDTQYF.

This chain links TRBV27 with TRBJ2-7, with D unresolved. This CDR3 is built from 14 residues. The V and J ends lost 8 bases and 1 base respectively, with 15 bases between them. Germline lookup yields CDR1 MNHEY and CDR2 SMNVEV (reference sequence). This CDR3 is CASRLLNGSYEQYF. The CDR3 region has the DNA TGTGCCAGCCGCTTGCTCAACGGGTCCTACGAGCAGTACTTC.

This clonotype was seen only a few times. This sequence joins TRBV2 and TRBJ2-4; D uncertain. CDR1 is SNHLY and CDR2 is FYNNEI in the germline V gene. Trimming cost V 5 bases and J 0 bases, with 5 bases left between them. This CDR3 is built from 13 residues. CDR3 nucleotides: TGTGCCAGCAGTATTGTAGCCAAAAACATTCAGTACTTC. The encoded protein is CASSIVAKNIQYF.

In its sample, this clonotype was seen a few times. The chain carries TRBV7-2 and TRBJ2-3; no clear D. The V gene lost 1 base and the J gene lost 0 bases, with 8 bases spanning the gap. Germline V lookup: CDR1 SGHTA, CDR2 FQGNSA. This CDR3 region has 15 residues. The CDR3 DNA reads TGTGCCAGCAGCTTAGACCCGGCCAGCACAGATACGCAGTATTTT. Its protein is CASSLDPASTDTQYF.

The chain joins TRBV7-9 to TRBJ1-6, with a possible D match to TRBD1 (5 bases). The germline V gene has CDR1 SEHNR and CDR2 FQNEAQ (reference sequence). Trimming left V 6 bases short and J 6 bases short, with 12 bases between. The CDR3 length is 14 residues. CDR3 nucleotide sequence: TGTGCCAGCAGACTGGGGGGGGTTAATTCACCCCTCCACTTT. Translating it yields CASRLGGVNSPLHF.

V usage is TRBV7-6 and J usage is TRBJ1-6, with D possibly matching TRBD1 (5 bases). The CDR3 has 12 residues. Germline V gene data show CDR1 as SGHVS and CDR2 as FNYEAQ. V shed 2 bases and J shed 15 bases, with 11 bases lying between them. The CDR3: CASSLTDNFLHF. The DNA for the CDR3 is TGTGCCAGCAGCTTAACGGACAATTTCCTCCACTTT.

This clonotype was counted many times. The genes are TRBV7-2 and TRBJ1-1; no reliable D call. Between the trimmed V and J ends, which lost 5 bases and 1 base, there was a span of 14 bases. The germline V gene encodes CDR1 SGHTA and CDR2 FQGNSA. CDR3 size: 15 residues. For the CDR3, the DNA is TGTGCCAGCAGCCCCAGTTTTGGGAGGAACACTGAAGCTTTCTTT. It encodes CASSPSFGRNTEAFF.

In DNA form, the CDR3 reads TGTGCCACCAGCAGAGATCAAAACGGCTTCTATGGCTACACCTTC. Its translation: CATSRDQNGFYGYTF. The J gene is TRBJ1-2, the V gene TRBV15; no definite D call. Per the germline V gene, CDR1 is LNHNV and CDR2 is YYDKDF (reference sequence). CDR3 length: 15 amino acids. With 0 bases removed from V and 4 bases from J, the gap between germline ends came to 12 bases.

This clonotype has just one count. Relative to the germline gene, one junction end is altered; a read error may explain this. This chain links TRBV7-9 with TRBJ2-3; 7 nucleotides agree with TRBD1. CDR3 length equals 15 residues. Germline values: CDR1 SEHNR, CDR2 FQNEAQ (reference sequence). The CDR3 nucleotides are TGTGCCAGCAGCCCCGACAGGGTTGGCGTAGATACGCAGTACTTT. Its translation: CASSPDRVGVDTQYF.

The chain links TRBV20-1 to TRBJ1-1, with 8 bases identical to TRBD1. CDR1 is DFQATT and CDR2 is SNEGSKA in the germline V gene (reference sequence). The CDR3 consists of 15 residues. Trimming took 0 bases from V and 3 from J; bases not matched to a gene: 6. In nucleotides, the CDR3 is TGCAGTGCTAGAGATTGGGACAGGCGTGACACTGAAGCTTTCTTT. Translated, it gives CSARDWDRRDTEAFF.